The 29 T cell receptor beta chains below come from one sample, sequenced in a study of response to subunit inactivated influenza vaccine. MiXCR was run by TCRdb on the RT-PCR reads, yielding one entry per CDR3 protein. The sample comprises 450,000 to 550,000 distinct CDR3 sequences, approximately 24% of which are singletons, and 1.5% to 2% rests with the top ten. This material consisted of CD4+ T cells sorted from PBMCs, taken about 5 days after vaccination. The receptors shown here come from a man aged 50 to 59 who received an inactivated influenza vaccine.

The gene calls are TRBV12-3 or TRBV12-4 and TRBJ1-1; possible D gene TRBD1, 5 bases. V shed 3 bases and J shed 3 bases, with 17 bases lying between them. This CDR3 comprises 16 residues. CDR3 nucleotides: TGTGCCAGCAGTTTTCACGCGACAGTCTATCACACTGAAGCTTTCTTT. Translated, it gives CASSFHATVYHTEAFF.

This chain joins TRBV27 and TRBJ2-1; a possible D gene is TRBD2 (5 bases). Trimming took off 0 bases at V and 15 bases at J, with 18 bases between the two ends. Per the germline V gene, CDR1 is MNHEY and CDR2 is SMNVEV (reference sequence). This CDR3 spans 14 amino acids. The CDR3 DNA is TGTGCCAGCAGTTTATCAGGGCCTGGAGGCAGTCGGTTCTTC. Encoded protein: CASSLSGPGGSRFF.

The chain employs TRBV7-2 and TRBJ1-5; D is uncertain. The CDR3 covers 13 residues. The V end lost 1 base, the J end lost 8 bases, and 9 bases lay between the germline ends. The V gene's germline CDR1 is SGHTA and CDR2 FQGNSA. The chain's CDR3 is CASSLGAIEPQHF. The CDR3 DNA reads TGTGCCAGCAGCTTAGGGGCAATTGAGCCCCAGCATTTT.

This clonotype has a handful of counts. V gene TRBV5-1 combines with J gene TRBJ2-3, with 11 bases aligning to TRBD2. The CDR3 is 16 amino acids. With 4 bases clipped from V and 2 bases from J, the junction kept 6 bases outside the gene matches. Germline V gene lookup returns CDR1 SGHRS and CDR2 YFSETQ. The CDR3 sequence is CASSAGTSGPTDTQYF. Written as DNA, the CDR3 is TGCGCCAGCAGCGCCGGGACTAGCGGACCCACAGATACGCAGTATTTT.

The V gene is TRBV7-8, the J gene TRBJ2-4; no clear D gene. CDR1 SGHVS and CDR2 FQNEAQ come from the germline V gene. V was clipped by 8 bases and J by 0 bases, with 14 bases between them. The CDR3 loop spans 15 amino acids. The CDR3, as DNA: TGTGCCAGCTTCCAGATCAGGATAGCCAAAAACATTCAGTACTTC. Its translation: CASFQIRIAKNIQYF.

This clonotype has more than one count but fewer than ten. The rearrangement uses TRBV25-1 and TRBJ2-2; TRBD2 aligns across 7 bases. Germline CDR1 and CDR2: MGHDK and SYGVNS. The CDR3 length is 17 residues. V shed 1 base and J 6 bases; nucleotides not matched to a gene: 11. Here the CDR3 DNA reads TGTGCCAGCAGTGAATCCCCCGGCGGGAGAGGTGCCGGGGAGCTGTTTTTT. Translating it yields CASSESPGGRGAGELFF.

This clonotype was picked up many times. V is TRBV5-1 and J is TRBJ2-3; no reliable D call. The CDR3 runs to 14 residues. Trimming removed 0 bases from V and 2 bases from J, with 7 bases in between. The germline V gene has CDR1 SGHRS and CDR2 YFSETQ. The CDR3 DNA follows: TGCGCCAGCAGCTTGGACGCGAACACAGATACGCAGTATTTT. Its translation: CASSLDANTDTQYF.

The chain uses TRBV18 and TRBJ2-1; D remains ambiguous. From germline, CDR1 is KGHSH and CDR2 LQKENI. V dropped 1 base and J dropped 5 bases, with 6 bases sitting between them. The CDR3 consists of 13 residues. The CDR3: CASSPRNDNEQFF. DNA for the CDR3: TGTGCCAGCTCACCACGGAACGACAATGAGCAGTTCTTC.

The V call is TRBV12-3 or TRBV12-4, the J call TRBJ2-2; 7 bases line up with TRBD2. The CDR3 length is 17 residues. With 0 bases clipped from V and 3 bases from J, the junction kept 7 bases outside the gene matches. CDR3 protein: CASSLAEVAGHTGELFF. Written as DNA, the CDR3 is TGTGCCAGCAGTTTAGCGGAGGTAGCGGGTCACACCGGGGAGCTGTTTTTT.

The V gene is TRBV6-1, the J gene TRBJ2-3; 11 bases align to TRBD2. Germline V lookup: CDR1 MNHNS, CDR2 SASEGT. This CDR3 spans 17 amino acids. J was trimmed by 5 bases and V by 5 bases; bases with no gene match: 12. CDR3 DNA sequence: TGTGCCAGCAGTCTAGGACTAGCGGGCCCTTATGGAGATACGCAGTATTTT. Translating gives CASSLGLAGPYGDTQYF.

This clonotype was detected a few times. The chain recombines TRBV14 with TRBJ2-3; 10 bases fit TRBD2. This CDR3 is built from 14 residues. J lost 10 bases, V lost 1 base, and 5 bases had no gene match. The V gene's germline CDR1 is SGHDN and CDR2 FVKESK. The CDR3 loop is CASSQGTSGSAQYF. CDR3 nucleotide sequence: TGTGCCAGCAGCCAAGGGACTAGCGGTTCCGCGCAGTATTTT.

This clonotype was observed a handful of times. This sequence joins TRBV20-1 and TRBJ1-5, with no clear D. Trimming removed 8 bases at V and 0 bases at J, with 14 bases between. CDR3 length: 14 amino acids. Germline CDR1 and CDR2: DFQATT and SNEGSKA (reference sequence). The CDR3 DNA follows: TGCAGTACTCAGACGCGTTATAGCAATCAGCCCCAGCATTTT. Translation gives CSTQTRYSNQPQHF.

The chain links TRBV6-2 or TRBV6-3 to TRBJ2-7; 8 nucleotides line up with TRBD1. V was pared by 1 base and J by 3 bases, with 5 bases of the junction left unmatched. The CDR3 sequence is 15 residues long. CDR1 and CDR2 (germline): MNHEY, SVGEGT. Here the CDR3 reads CASSYLGQEIYEQYF. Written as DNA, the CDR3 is TGTGCCAGCAGTTACTTGGGACAGGAGATCTACGAGCAGTACTTC.

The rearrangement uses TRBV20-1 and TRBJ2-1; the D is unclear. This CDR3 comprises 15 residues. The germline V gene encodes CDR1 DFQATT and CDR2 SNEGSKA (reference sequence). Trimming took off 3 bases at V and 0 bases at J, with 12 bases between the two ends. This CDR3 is CSASPPTSSYNEQFF. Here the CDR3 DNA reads TGCAGTGCTAGTCCGCCGACGAGCTCCTACAATGAGCAGTTCTTC.

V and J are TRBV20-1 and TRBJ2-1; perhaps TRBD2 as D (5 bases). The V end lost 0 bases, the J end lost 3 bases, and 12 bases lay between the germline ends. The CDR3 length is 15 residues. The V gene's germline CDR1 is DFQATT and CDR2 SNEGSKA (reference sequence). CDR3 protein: CSARDFLAFYNEQFF. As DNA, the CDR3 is TGCAGTGCTAGAGATTTTCTAGCTTTCTACAATGAGCAGTTCTTC.

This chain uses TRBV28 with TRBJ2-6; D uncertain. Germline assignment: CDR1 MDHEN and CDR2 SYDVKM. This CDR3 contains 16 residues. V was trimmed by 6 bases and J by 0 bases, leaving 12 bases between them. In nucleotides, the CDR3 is TGTGCCAGCAGCCCCCTCGCCTACTCTGGGGCCAACGTCCTGACTTTC. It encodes CASSPLAYSGANVLTF.

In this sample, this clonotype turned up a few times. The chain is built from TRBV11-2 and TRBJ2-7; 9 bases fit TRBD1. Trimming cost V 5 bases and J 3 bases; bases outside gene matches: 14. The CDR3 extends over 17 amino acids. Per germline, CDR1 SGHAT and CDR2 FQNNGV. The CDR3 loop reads CASSPNPGTGRNYEQYF. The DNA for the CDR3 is TGTGCCAGCAGCCCCAACCCCGGGACAGGGAGAAACTACGAGCAGTACTTC.

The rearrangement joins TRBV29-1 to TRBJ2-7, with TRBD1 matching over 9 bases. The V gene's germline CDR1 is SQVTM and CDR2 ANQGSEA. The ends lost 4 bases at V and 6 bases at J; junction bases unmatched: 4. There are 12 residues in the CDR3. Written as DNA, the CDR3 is TGCAGCGTTGGGACAGGGGAGTCCGAGCAGTACTTC. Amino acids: CSVGTGESEQYF.

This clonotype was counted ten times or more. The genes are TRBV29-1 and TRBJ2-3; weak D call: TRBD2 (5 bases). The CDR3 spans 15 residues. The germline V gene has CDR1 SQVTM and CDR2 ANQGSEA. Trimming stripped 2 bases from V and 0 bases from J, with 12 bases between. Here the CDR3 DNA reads TGCAGCGTTGAAACCTTCGGGATCAGCACAGATACGCAGTATTTT. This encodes CSVETFGISTDTQYF.

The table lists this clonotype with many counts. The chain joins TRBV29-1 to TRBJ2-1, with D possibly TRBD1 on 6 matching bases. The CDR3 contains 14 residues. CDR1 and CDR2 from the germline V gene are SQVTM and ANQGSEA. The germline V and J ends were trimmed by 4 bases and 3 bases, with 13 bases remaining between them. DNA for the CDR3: TGCAGCGTTGGTCCTCGGACAGACTACAATGAGCAGTTCTTC. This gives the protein CSVGPRTDYNEQFF.

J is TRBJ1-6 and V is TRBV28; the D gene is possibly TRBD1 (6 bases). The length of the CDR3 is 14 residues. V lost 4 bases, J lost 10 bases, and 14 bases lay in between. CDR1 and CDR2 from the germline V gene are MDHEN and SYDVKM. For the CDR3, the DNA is TGTGCCAGCAGTTCCCCAGGGGTAGGGTCACCCCTCCACTTT. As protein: CASSSPGVGSPLHF. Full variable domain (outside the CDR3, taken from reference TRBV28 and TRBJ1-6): DVKVTQSSRYLVKRTGEKVFLECVQDMDHENMFWYRQDPGLGLRLIYFSYDVKMKEKGDIPEGYSVSREKKERFSLILESASTNQTSMYLCASSSPGVGSPLHFGNGTRLTVT.

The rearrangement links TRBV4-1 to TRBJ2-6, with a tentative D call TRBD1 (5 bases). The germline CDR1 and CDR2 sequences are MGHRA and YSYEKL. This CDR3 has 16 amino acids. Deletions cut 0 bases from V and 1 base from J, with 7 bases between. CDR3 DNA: TGCGCCAGCAGCCAAGACCAGGGTTCTGGGGCCAACGTCCTGACTTTC. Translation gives CASSQDQGSGANVLTF.

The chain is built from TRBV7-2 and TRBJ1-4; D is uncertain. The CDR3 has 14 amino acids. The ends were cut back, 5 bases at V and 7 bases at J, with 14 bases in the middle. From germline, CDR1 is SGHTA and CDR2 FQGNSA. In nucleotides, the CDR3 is TGTGCCAGCAGCCTGGGAGGGTACCGTGAAAAACTGTTTTTT. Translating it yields CASSLGGYREKLFF.

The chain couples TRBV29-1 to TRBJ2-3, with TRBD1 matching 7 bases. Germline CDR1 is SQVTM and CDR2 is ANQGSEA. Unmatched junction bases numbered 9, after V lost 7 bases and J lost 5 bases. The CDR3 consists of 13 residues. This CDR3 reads CSAGDRQEDTQYF. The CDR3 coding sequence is TGCAGCGCCGGGGACAGACAAGAAGATACGCAGTATTTT.

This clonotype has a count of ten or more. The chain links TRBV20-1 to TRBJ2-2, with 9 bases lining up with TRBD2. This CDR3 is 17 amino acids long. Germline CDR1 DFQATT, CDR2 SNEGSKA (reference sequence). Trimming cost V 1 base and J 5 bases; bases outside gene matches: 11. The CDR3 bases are TGCAGTGCTAGAGTGTGGAAGCGGGGGGCCCAAACCGGGGAGCTGTTTTTT. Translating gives CSARVWKRGAQTGELFF.

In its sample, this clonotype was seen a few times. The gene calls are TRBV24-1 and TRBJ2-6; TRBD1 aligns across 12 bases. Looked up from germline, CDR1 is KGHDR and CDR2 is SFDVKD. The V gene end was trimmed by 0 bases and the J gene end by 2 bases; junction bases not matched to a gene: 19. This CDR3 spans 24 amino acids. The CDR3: CATSDLKSAPGQGAPSPGANVLTF. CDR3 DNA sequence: TGTGCCACCAGTGATTTGAAATCGGCTCCGGGACAGGGGGCCCCCAGCCCTGGGGCCAACGTCCTGACTTTC.

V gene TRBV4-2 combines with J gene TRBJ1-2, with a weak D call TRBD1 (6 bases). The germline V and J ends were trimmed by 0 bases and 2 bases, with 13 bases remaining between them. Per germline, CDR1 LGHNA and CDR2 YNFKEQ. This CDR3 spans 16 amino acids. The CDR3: CASSQDRTETNYGYTF. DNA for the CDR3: TGTGCCAGCAGCCAAGATAGGACAGAAACCAACTATGGCTACACCTTC.

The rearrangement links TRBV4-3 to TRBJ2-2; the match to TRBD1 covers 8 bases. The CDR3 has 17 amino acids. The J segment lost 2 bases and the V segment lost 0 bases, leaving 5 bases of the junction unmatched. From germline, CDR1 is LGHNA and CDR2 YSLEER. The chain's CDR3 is CASSQEWTGINTGELFF. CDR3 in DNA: TGCGCCAGCAGCCAAGAATGGACAGGGATTAACACCGGGGAGCTGTTTTTT.

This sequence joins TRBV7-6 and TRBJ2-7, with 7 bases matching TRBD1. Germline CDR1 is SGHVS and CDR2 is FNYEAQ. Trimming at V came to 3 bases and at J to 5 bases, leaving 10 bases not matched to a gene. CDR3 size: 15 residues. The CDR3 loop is CASSLGPRQGNEQYF. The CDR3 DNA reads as TGTGCCAGCAGCTTGGGCCCCCGACAGGGAAACGAGCAGTACTTC.